This is a list of T cell receptor beta chains from one sample in a study of OX40 agonist ivuxolimab in advanced cancers. Assay used: immunoSEQ multiplex PCR; TCRdb lists only in-frame clones, some missing. The sample shows about 55,000 clones, around four fifths of them seen only once. Source: CD4+ or CD8+ T cells sorted from blood, taken in a trial of the OX40 agonist ivuxolimab. These receptors came from an adult with an advanced solid tumor such as melanoma, head and neck, liver or kidney cancer. CDR3s include the opening cysteine and the closing phenylalanine or tryptophan. D genes are given only for firm matches. Only part of the rows carry a size: once, few, many, or a class if the clone is expanded.

d_gene	v_gene	j_gene	abundance	CDR3nt	CDR3aa
.	TRBV9	TRBJ2-2	once	TGTGCCAGCAGCGTCGACTACGGGAACACCGGGGAGCTGTTTTTT	CASSVDYGNTGELFF
.	TRBV11-3	TRBJ2-7	.	TGTGCCAGCAGCTTAGTGGCCAGAGGCGAGCAGTACTTC	CASSLVARGEQYF
.	TRBV11-3	TRBJ2-1	.	TGTGCCAGCAGATTAGCCGGCGCTGAGCAGTTCTTC	CASRLAGAEQFF
.	TRBV4-3	TRBJ2-3	once	TGCGCCAGCAGCCAAGGGTCGGCGGGTAGCACAGATACGCAGTATTTT	CASSQGSAGSTDTQYF
.	TRBV28	TRBJ2-6	.	TGTGCCAGCAGTTTAAAAGTGCTCTCTGGGGCCAACGTCCTGACTTTC	CASSLKVLSGANVLTF
.	TRBV9	TRBJ1-5	.	TGTGCCAGCAGCCCCGGGGGGGATCTTAGCAATCAGCCCCAGCATTTT	CASSPGGDLSNQPQHF
TRBD1	TRBV10-2	TRBJ1-2	.	TGCGCCAGCAGAATCGCCGGACAGGACTATGGCTACACCTTC	CASRIAGQDYGYTF
.	TRBV5-1	TRBJ1-1	.	TGCGCCAGCAGCTTAGCCCTTGTGAACACTGAAGCTTTCTTT	CASSLALVNTEAFF
.	TRBV19	TRBJ2-5	.	TGTGCCAGTAGTCCACCCCGACAGACCTACCAAGAGACCCAGTACTTC	CASSPPRQTYQETQYF
TRBD2	TRBV4-3	TRBJ2-3	.	TGCGCCAGCAGCGCACGAGGACTAGCGGCCAACACAGATACGCAGTATTTT	CASSARGLAANTDTQYF
.	TRBV7-8	TRBJ2-1	few	TGTGCCAGCAGGGCCCGGGGGATTGAGCAGTTCTTC	CASRARGIEQFF
.	TRBV7-2	TRBJ2-1	few	TGTGCCAGCAGCCCCGACGTGGATGAGCAGTTCTTC	CASSPDVDEQFF
.	TRBV27	TRBJ2-1	.	TGTGCCAGCAGTTTAACAGGAGGTAGTGAGCAGTTCTTC	CASSLTGGSEQFF
.	TRBV28	TRBJ1-4	.	TGTGCCAGCAGTTTAACAGGAGCAACTAATGAAAAACTGTTTTTT	CASSLTGATNEKLFF
TRBD1	TRBV5-1	TRBJ2-7	.	TGCGCCAGCAGCGCCGGACAGGGGGCGTTTGGCGAGCAGTACTTC	CASSAGQGAFGEQYF
.	TRBV6-6	TRBJ2-7	.	TGTGCCAGCAGCGGACAAATCTACGAGCAGTACTTC	CASSGQIYEQYF
TRBD1	TRBV7-9	TRBJ2-7	few	TGTGCCAGCAGCTTACCGCAGGGGGACTACGAGCAGTACTTC	CASSLPQGDYEQYF
.	TRBV5-1	TRBJ2-2	.	TGCGCCAGCAGCGTGGATGGGGGTTCGAACACCGGGGAGCTGTTTTTT	CASSVDGGSNTGELFF
TRBD1	TRBV18	TRBJ1-5	.	TGTGCCAGCTCACCACCCGACAGGGGGCCCCAGCATTTT	CASSPPDRGPQHF
TRBD1	TRBV28	TRBJ1-4	.	TGTGCCAGCAGCCCCGGACAGGGGGCAAGCCTGTTTTTT	CASSPGQGASLFF
TRBD1	TRBV6-5	TRBJ1-1	.	TGTGCCAGCAGTTTGGGACAGGGGGCGGAAGCTTTCTTT	CASSLGQGAEAFF
TRBD1	TRBV2	TRBJ2-7	.	TGTGCCAGCACCGACCGGGACAGGGTGCACGAGCAGTACTTC	CASTDRDRVHEQYF
.	TRBV18	TRBJ2-3	.	TGTGCCAGCTCACCAGGGGGGTCGGATACGCAGTATTTT	CASSPGGSDTQYF
TRBD2	TRBV15	TRBJ2-1	.	TGTGCCACCAGCAGAGCTAGCGGGGTTTGGAATGAGCAGTTCTTC	CATSRASGVWNEQFF
.	TRBV5-6	TRBJ1-2	.	TGTGCCAGCAGCTTGTCTGCTAACTATGGCTACACCTTC	CASSLSANYGYTF
TRBD1	TRBV11-2	TRBJ2-1	.	TGTGCCAGCAGCTACCGGGACAGGGGGCGAAATGAGCAGTTCTTC	CASSYRDRGRNEQFF
.	TRBV6-5	TRBJ1-3	.	TGTGCCAGCAGTTACTCCGGACAGACCGGGGACACCATATATTTT	CASSYSGQTGDTIYF
TRBD1	TRBV18	TRBJ1-1	.	TGTGCCAGCTCACCAAGGACAGGGGAGAACACTGAAGCTTTCTTT	CASSPRTGENTEAFF
.	TRBV4-2	TRBJ2-3	.	TGTGCCAGCAGTTACAGCACAGATACGCAGTATTTT	CASSYSTDTQYF
.	TRBV7-9	TRBJ2-1	.	TGTGCCAGCAGGCCGGGGGTAGCGGTGCAGTTCTTC	CASRPGVAVQFF
.	TRBV5-4	TRBJ1-3	.	TGTGCCAGCAGCTGGGGGGGTGGTCAGAACTCAGCTGGAAACACCATATATTTT	CASSWGGGQNSAGNTIYF
.	TRBV28	TRBJ2-5	.	TGTGCCAGCCGGGACACAGCTAAAGAGACCCAGTACTTC	CASRDTAKETQYF
TRBD1	TRBV5-6	TRBJ2-7	.	TGTGCCAGCAGCCCTCCAGCGGGGACAGGGCGATTGTACGAGCAGTACTTC	CASSPPAGTGRLYEQYF
TRBD2	TRBV6-1	TRBJ2-1	few	TGTGCCAGCAGGGGGACTAGCGGGGCTAATGAGCAGTTCTTC	CASRGTSGANEQFF
.	TRBV19	TRBJ2-5	.	TGTGCCAGTAGTATCGGGCTTTATCAAGAGACCCAGTACTTC	CASSIGLYQETQYF
.	TRBV21-1	TRBJ1-2	.	TGTGCCAGCAGCCCTCGACAGTCACCTAACTATGGCTACACCTTC	CASSPRQSPNYGYTF
.	TRBV7-2	TRBJ1-5	.	TGTGCCAGCAGCTTAGGGTATGGCAATCAGCCCCAGCATTTT	CASSLGYGNQPQHF
.	TRBV27	TRBJ2-7	.	TGTGCCAGCAGTCCCCGGGCAGGCCTATACTACGAGCAGTACTTC	CASSPRAGLYYEQYF
TRBD1	TRBV5-1	TRBJ1-1	once	TGCGCCAGCAGCTCGAACCCGGGACAGGTGAACACTGAAGCTTTCTTT	CASSSNPGQVNTEAFF
.	TRBV29-1	TRBJ2-2	.	TGCAGCGTTGATCTCAGGGGCGACACCGGGGAGCTGTTTTTT	CSVDLRGDTGELFF
TRBD2	TRBV7-2	TRBJ2-3	.	TGTGCCAGCAGCTCCCTAGCGGGGGGAGGCACAGATACGCAGTATTTT	CASSSLAGGGTDTQYF
.	TRBV7-9	TRBJ2-5	.	TGTGCCAGCAGCTTAGTAGAGACCCAGTACTTC	CASSLVETQYF
.	TRBV11-3	TRBJ1-1	.	TGTGCCAGCAGCTCCCGACAAAAACATGAAGCTTTCTTT	CASSSRQKHEAFF
.	TRBV7-9	TRBJ1-1	.	TGTGCCAGCAGCTTAATCTCAACTTTTGAAGCTTTCTTT	CASSLISTFEAFF
.	TRBV7-2	TRBJ2-5	once	TGTGCCAGCAGCCCCCGGGGAGGTGAGACCCAGTACTTC	CASSPRGGETQYF
.	TRBV5-1	TRBJ1-3	.	TGCGCCAGCAGCTTGGACCCTAGTTCAGAAAACACCATATATTTT	CASSLDPSSENTIYF
.	TRBV9	TRBJ2-2	.	TGTGCCAGCAGCGTAAGAGAGACTCCTCTCAGGACCGGGGAGCTGTTTTTT	CASSVRETPLRTGELFF
TRBD1	TRBV5-1	TRBJ1-1	.	TGCGCCAGGATCCTTAATATGACAGGGATGAACACTGAAGCTTTCTTT	CARILNMTGMNTEAFF
.	TRBV7-8	TRBJ2-3	.	TGTGCCAGCAGCCCAACGGGGACAGATACGCAGTATTTT	CASSPTGTDTQYF
TRBD1	TRBV7-2	TRBJ2-7	.	TGTGCCAGCAGCTTAGCCGGGACAGGGATCCACGAGCAGTACTTC	CASSLAGTGIHEQYF
.	TRBV7-2	TRBJ1-2	once	TGTGCCAGCAGCTCCACCGGGACTTGGACCTTC	CASSSTGTWTF
.	TRBV7-2	TRBJ2-2	.	TGTGCCAGCAGCTTAGTAGCGACGAACACCGGGGAGCTGTTTTTT	CASSLVATNTGELFF
TRBD2	TRBV28	TRBJ2-5	.	TGTGCCAGCAGTCAGGCGGGGGGACAAGAGACCCAGTACTTC	CASSQAGGQETQYF